Sequencing of this T cell receptor beta chain was carried out in a study of T cell repertoires in cytomegalovirus infection. About the research overall: Matching HLA type and CMV infection were both indicated by public TCR beta signatures. General study points: Of the TCR beta families, the public ones yielded a cumulative frequency that identified carriers of CMV plus the relevant HLA. Clonotypes of TCR beta that were HLA-C-restricted and CMV-specific dominated the ex vivo response.

TCRdb fed the reads into MiXCR, producing one record per CDR3 protein. The sample contains hundreds of thousands of distinct CDR3 sequences, roughly 31% of which appear only once. With respect to this clonotype: Its antigen is undetermined.

This TCR was recovered from a human donor in good health (CMV status not recorded). Some clones in this sample may be carry-over from other donors' samples. The source material was PBMCs.

The chain's CDR3 is CATSRSWTINEQYF. The CDR3 DNA sequence: TGTGCCACCAGCAGGAGTTGGACAATCAACGAGCAGTACTTC. The chain recombines TRBV15 with TRBJ2-7; D is possibly TRBD1 (5 bases). The germline gives CDR1 LNHNV, CDR2 YYDKDF (reference sequence). Trimming took off 3 bases at V and 5 bases at J, with 14 bases between the two ends. The CDR3 loop spans 14 amino acids.